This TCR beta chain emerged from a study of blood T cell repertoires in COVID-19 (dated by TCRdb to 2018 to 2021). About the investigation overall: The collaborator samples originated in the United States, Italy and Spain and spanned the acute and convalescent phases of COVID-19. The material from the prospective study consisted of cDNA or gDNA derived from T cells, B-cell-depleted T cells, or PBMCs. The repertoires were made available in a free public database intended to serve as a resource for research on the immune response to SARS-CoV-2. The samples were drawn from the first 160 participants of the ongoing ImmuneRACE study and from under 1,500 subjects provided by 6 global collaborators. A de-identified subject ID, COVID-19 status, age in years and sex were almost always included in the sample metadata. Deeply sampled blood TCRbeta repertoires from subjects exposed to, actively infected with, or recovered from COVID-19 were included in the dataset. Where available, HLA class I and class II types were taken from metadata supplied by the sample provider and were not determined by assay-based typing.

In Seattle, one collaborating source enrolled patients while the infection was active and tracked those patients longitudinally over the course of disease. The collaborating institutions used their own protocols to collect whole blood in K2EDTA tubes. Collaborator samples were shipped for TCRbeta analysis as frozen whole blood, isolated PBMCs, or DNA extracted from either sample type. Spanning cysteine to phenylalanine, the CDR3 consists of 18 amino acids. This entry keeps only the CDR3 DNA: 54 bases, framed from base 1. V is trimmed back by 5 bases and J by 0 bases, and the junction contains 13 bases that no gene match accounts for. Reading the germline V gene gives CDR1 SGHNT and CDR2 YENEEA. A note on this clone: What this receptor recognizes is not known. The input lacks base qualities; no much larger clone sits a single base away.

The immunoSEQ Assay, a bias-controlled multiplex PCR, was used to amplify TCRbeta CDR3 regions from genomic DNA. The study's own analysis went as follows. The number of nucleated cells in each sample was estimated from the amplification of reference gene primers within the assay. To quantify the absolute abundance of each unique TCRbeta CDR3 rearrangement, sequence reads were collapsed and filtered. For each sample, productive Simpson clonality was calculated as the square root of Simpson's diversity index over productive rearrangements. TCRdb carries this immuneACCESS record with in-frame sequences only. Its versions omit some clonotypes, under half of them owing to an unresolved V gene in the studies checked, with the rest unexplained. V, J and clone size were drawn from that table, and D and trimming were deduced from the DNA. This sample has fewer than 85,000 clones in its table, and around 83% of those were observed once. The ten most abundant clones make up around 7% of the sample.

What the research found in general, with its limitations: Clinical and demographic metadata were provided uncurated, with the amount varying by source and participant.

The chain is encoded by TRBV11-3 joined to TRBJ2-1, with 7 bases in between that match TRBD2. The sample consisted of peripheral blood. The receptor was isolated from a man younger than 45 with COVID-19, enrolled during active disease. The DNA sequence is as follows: TGTGCCAGCAGCCCCCTAGAAGCTAGCGGACCCTCCTACAATGAGCAGTTCTTC. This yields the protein CASSPLEASGPSYNEQFF.